This T cell receptor (beta chain) was observed in a study of vaccination effects on CD4 cells after COVID-19. Sequencing used immunoSEQ multiplex PCR; TCRdb keeps in-frame clones, though not all of them. The sample holds around 56,000 clones; approximately 80% are singletons and the top ten take roughly 3%. The authors isolated CD4+ T cells after around nine days of culture. The healthy vaccine recipients, who had no prior SARS-CoV-2 infection, showed negative nucleocapsid antibodies. Half the medium was replaced with IL-2 medium on days 3 and 7. This clone was counted between two and nine times. What it binds is unknown. CDR1 is MNHEY and CDR2 is SMNVEV in the germline V gene (reference sequence). There are 16 residues in the CDR3. Trimming stripped 4 bases from V and 9 bases from J, with 22 bases between.

The sample consisted of CD4+ T cells from PBMCs cultured without peptide, taken before COVID-19 vaccination. This receptor was obtained from a human donor who received a COVID-19 vaccine. V usage is TRBV27 and J usage is TRBJ1-5, with a weak D call TRBD1 (6 bases). The CDR3 DNA sequence: TGTGCCAGCAGTTCCCGTCCCGACAGGTTCATCAGGCCCCAGCATTTT. Encoded protein: CASSSRPDRFIRPQHF.